A single TCR beta chain is shown here with its context. The antigen is not known. These data come from a study of T cell responses to AZD1222 COVID-19 vaccine. Germline assignment: CDR1 SNHLY and CDR2 FYNNEI. With 8 bases removed from V and 4 bases from J, the gap between germline ends came to 14 bases. There are 13 residues in the CDR3. Here immunoSEQ multiplex PCR was the method, and the copy in TCRdb shows in-frame clones only, minus some. The table has about 170,000 clones, more than 85% seen once. Study findings and constraints: Targets within unmutated variant regions were reportedly found for nearly half of spike-specific TCRs. Just a handful of people given AZD1222 tested seropositive at baseline. When two AZD1222 doses had been given, Spike-specific TCR breadth and depth rose. Vaccine-associated CD4 TCRs ranged over spike, dominating at 160-218 and 743-854.

The chain couples TRBV2 to TRBJ1-2; TRBD1 is a possible D gene (6 bases). Sequences were derived from peripheral blood, sampled on day 0 of AZD1222 vaccination. This TCR derives from an adult in good health. The CDR3 here is CASRQAVIYGYTF. The DNA of the CDR3 is TGTGCCAGCCGACAGGCCGTGATCTATGGCTACACCTTC. The variable domain in full, completed from reference TRBV2 and TRBJ1-2, reads EPEVTQTPSHQVTQMGQEVILRCVPISNHLYFYWYRQILGQKVEFLVSFYNNEISEKSEIFDDQFSVERPDGSNFTLKIRSTKLEDSAMYFCASRQAVIYGYTFGSGTRLTVV.